This entry lists 11 T cell receptor beta chains sequenced from one sample in a study of shared clonotypes between healthy human individuals. Some clones are missing from TCRdb's copy, which holds only in-frame ones; the method was immunoSEQ multiplex PCR. Found here are 850,000 to 1,200,000 clones, about 75% of them singletons; the top ten hold 1.4% to 1.5%. The sequenced sample consisted of memory CD4+ T cells sorted from blood. Subset in this sample: CD45RA-negative fraction. All receptors derive from a man between 18 and 29 years old in good health.

The V gene is TRBV19, the J gene TRBJ1-1, with 11 nucleotides matching TRBD1. Unmatched junction bases numbered 3, after V lost 5 bases and J lost 4 bases. CDR1 and CDR2 from the germline V gene are LNHDA and SQIVND (reference sequence). CDR3 length: 14 residues. The CDR3 is CASSEDRGPTEAFF. The CDR3 bases are TGTGCCAGTAGTGAGGACAGGGGGCCCACTGAAGCTTTCTTT.

The chain carries TRBV15 and TRBJ2-3; 8 bases match TRBD2. Germline V gene data show CDR1 as LNHNV and CDR2 as YYDKDF (reference sequence). This CDR3 comprises 16 residues. V lost 3 bases, J lost 4 bases, and 9 bases stayed unmatched. This chain's CDR3 is CATSRSWRGVPDTQYF. The DNA of the CDR3 is TGTGCCACCAGCAGGAGTTGGCGGGGGGTGCCAGATACGCAGTATTTT.

This clone was seen a few times. V is TRBV5-4 and J is TRBJ1-1, with no clear D. The germline V gene has CDR1 SGHNT and CDR2 YYREEE (reference sequence). V gave up 4 bases and J gave up 5 bases, with 15 bases separating them. There are 14 residues in the CDR3. The CDR3 DNA sequence: TGTGCCAGCAGCCAACCCGGGCGGATGACTGAAGCTTTCTTT. This translates into CASSQPGRMTEAFF.

The rearrangement links TRBV10-3 to TRBJ2-1; D may be TRBD1 or TRBD2 (5 bases each). Germline CDR1 ENHRY, CDR2 SYGVKD. Trimming left V 2 bases short and J 0 bases short, with 17 bases between. The CDR3 covers 18 residues. CDR3 loop: CAISERGSGGGSYNEQFF. The CDR3 region has the DNA TGTGCCATCAGTGAGCGGGGCTCAGGTGGCGGCTCCTACAATGAGCAGTTCTTC.

This chain uses TRBV5-4 with TRBJ1-1; D not resolved. The CDR3 is 13 residues long. V shed 5 bases and J shed 0 bases, with 8 bases lying between them. From germline, CDR1 is SGHNT and CDR2 YYREEE (reference sequence). Here the CDR3 DNA reads TGTGCCAGCAGTCCCCATATGAACACTGAAGCTTTCTTT. It yields the protein CASSPHMNTEAFF. Full variable domain (remainder filled in from reference TRBV5-4 and TRBJ1-1): ETGVTQSPTHLIKTRGQQVTLRCSSQSGHNTVSWYQQALGQGPQFIFQYYREEENGRGNFPPRFSGLQFPNYSSELNVNALELDDSALYLCASSPHMNTEAFFGQGTRLTVV.

The J gene is TRBJ2-7, the V gene TRBV27; D tentatively fits TRBD1 or TRBD2 (7 bases each). CDR3 length: 14 amino acids. Deletions cut 6 bases from V and 2 bases from J, with 14 bases between. Germline CDR1 is MNHEY and CDR2 is SMNVEV (reference sequence). CDR3 nucleotides: TGTGCCAGCAGACTCCAGGGGGGGACCTACGAGCAGTACTTC. This sequence encodes CASRLQGGTYEQYF.

This sequence joins TRBV11-2 and TRBJ2-3, with D unclear. The V end was cut by 1 base, the J end by 1 base, with 15 bases between. This CDR3 has 17 amino acids. CDR1 SGHAT and CDR2 FQNNGV come from the germline V gene. CDR3 nucleotide sequence: TGTGCCAGCAGCTTAGTCCCTACGGGCCGGGGCACAGATACGCAGTATTTT. Translating gives CASSLVPTGRGTDTQYF.

The chain links TRBV27 to TRBJ2-1, with 9 bases lining up with TRBD2. CDR1 and CDR2 (germline): MNHEY, SMNVEV (reference sequence). The CDR3 totals 15 residues. Trimming cost V 1 base and J 8 bases; bases outside gene matches: 6. This chain's CDR3 is CASSLLGGGGDEQFF. CDR3 bases: TGTGCCAGCAGTTTATTGGGCGGGGGGGGCGATGAGCAGTTCTTC.

Turning to this clone: Other DNA sequences in this specimen translate into the identical CDR3. The V gene is TRBV9, the J gene TRBJ1-3, with D unclear. Germline V gives CDR1 SGDLS, CDR2 YYNGEE. V lost 0 bases and J lost 0, with 4 bases in between. The CDR3 length is 14 residues. The DNA of the CDR3 is TGTGCCAGCAGCGTAGGCAGCTCTGGAAACACCATATATTTT. Translation gives CASSVGSSGNTIYF.

Worth noting for this clone: The sample holds other DNA sequences that translate to the same CDR3. The chain links TRBV27 to TRBJ2-5, with 11 bases fitting TRBD1. V trimming: 5 bases; J trimming: 4 bases; junction bases outside the gene matches: 6. Germline loops: CDR1 MNHEY, CDR2 SMNVEV (reference sequence). The CDR3 totals 15 residues. CDR3 DNA: TGTGCCAGCAGTATCGGACAGGGGGCAAGAGAGACCCAGTACTTC. Its protein is CASSIGQGARETQYF.

V usage is TRBV5-1 and J usage is TRBJ2-4; possibly TRBD2 for D (5 bases). CDR1 SGHRS and CDR2 YFSETQ come from the germline V gene. CDR3 length equals 15 residues. V dropped 0 bases and J dropped 5 bases, with 12 bases sitting between them. The CDR3 DNA is TGCGCCAGCAGCTTGGGCCCAGCGAGGGAAAACATTCAGTACTTC. Translating it yields CASSLGPARENIQYF.